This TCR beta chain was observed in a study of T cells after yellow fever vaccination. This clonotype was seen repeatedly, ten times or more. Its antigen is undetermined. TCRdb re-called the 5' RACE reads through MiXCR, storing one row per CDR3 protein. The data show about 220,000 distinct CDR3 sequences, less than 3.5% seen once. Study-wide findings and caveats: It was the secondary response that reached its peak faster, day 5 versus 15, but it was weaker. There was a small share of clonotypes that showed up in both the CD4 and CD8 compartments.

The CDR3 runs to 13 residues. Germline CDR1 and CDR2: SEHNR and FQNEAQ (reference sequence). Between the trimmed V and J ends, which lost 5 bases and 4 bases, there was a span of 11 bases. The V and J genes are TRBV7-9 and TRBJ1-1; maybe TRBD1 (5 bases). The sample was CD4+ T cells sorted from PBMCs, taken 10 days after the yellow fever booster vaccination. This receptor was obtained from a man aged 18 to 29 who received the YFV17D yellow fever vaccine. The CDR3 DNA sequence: TGTGCCAGCAGCCGGGGGACGGGCACTGAAGCTTTCTTT. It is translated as CASSRGTGTEAFF. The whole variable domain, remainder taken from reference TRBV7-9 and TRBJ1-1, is DTGVSQNPRHKITKRGQNVTFRCDPISEHNRLYWYRQTLGQGPEFLTYFQNEAQLEKSRLLSDRFSAERPKGSFSTLEIQRTEQGDSAMYLCASSRGTGTEAFFGQGTRLTVV.